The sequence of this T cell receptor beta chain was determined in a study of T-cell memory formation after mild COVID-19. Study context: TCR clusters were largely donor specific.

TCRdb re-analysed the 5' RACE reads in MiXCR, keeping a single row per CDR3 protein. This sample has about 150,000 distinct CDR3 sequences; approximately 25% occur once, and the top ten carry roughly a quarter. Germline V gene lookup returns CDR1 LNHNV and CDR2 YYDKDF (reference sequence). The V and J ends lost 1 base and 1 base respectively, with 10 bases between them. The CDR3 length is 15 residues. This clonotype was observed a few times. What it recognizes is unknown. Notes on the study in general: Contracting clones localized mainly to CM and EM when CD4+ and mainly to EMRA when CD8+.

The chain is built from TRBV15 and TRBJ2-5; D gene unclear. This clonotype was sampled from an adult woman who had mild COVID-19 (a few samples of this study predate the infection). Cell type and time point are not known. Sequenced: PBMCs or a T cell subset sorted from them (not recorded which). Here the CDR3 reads CATSRVGNSQETQYF. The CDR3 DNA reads TGTGCCACCAGCAGAGTTGGAAATAGCCAAGAGACCCAGTACTTC. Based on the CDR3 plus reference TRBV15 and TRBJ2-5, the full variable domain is DAMVIQNPRYQVTQFGKPVTLSCSQTLNHNVMYWYQQKSSQAPKLLFHYYDKDFNNEADTPDNFQSRRPNTSFCFLDIRSPGLGDTAMYLCATSRVGNSQETQYFGPGTRLLVL.